This TCR beta chain was obtained from a study of vaccination effects on CD4 cells after COVID-19. Data came from immunoSEQ multiplex PCR; TCRdb stores just in-frame clones and leaves some out. This table holds 20,000 to 25,000 clones, around 76% found once. With the ViraFEST assay, the study expanded antigen-specific CD4+ T cells using viral peptide pools, then sequenced them. With nine to eleven days of culture completed, CD4+ T cells were isolated. None of these healthy vaccinees had been infected with SARS-CoV-2 before vaccination. IL-2 medium took the place of half the medium on both days 3 and 7. Note on this clone: Its antigen is still unknown.

Between the trimmed V and J ends, which lost 2 bases and 3 bases, there was a span of 15 bases. Germline lookup yields CDR1 SGHRS and CDR2 YFSETQ. This CDR3 region has 15 residues. Source: CD4+ T cells from PBMCs cultured with HCoV-NL63 spike peptides, taken before COVID-19 vaccination. The chain is built from TRBV5-1 and TRBJ2-7; weak D call: TRBD2 (6 bases). The receptor was derived from a human donor who received a COVID-19 vaccine. The CDR3 DNA follows: TGCGCCAGCAGCTTCATGCTATCGGGGGTCTACGAGCAGTACTTC. Its protein product is CASSFMLSGVYEQYF.